Below are 7 T cell receptor beta chains sequenced from a single sample in a study of CD4 T cells in relation to SARS-CoV-2 and coronaviruses (TCRdb year 2021). No antigens are known for them. The library relied on the immunoSEQ multiplex PCR assay. This immuneACCESS table, as held by TCRdb, lists in-frame sequences with V and J called but not all clones. Of the missing ones, under half trace to an unresolved V gene in checked studies; the others have no known cause. Counted in this sample were approximately 43,000 clones; about 80% of them appeared once. The ten largest account for 1% to 1.5% of the sample. Source material: naive CD4+ T cells from PBMCs, cultured in vitro. The sample's cell subset or site label, decoded: naive CD4+ T cells isolated by negative enrichment. These receptors came from an adult with COVID-19.

Here the CDR3 reads CASSYSGRSRQYF. CDR3 nucleotide sequence: TGCGCCAGCAGTTATAGCGGGAGGTCTAGGCAGTACTTC. The chain has TRBV10-1 and TRBJ2-7; 10 bases match TRBD2. Per the germline V gene, CDR1 is WNHNN and CDR2 is SYGVQD (reference sequence). The CDR3 sequence is 13 residues long. The V segment lost 5 bases and the J segment 9 bases; nucleotides outside the gene matches: 7.

The genes are TRBV18 and TRBJ2-7; TRBD1 aligns across 12 bases. J gave up 6 bases and V 6 bases, and 3 bases lay outside the gene matches. CDR3 size: 13 residues. Per germline, CDR1 KGHSH and CDR2 LQKENI. For the CDR3, the DNA is TGTGCCAGCTCCTGGGACAGGGGGCGCGAGCAGTACTTC. Translated, it gives CASSWDRGREQYF.

This rearrangement joins TRBV4-3 to TRBJ1-2, with 10 bases identical to TRBD1. Germline-derived CDR1 and CDR2 are LGHNA and YSLEER. After removal of 4 bases from V and 0 bases from J, the junction contained 8 bases not matched to a gene. This CDR3 has 17 residues. The CDR3 nucleotides are TGCGCCAGCAGCCCAAAGACAGGGGGCTTGACTAACTATGGCTACACCTTC. Amino acids: CASSPKTGGLTNYGYTF.

This rearrangement joins TRBV28 to TRBJ1-4, with no clear D. Germline CDR1 is MDHEN and CDR2 is SYDVKM. CDR3 length equals 12 residues. V was shortened by 7 bases and J by 7 bases, with 10 bases between the two germline ends. CDR3 protein: CASTNTGEKLFF. The CDR3 region has the DNA TGTGCCAGCACCAACACTGGTGAAAAACTGTTTTTT.

The CDR3 coding sequence is TGTGCCACCACCTCACACCAAAACACTGAAGCTTTCTTT. Its translation is CATTSHQNTEAFF. This sequence joins TRBV10-3 and TRBJ1-1; D unclear. In germline, CDR1 is ENHRY, CDR2 SYGVKD. Deletions cut 10 bases from V and 2 bases from J, with 14 bases between. CDR3 length: 13 residues.

The V gene is TRBV15, the J gene TRBJ2-3, with D hard to call. V was shortened by 0 bases and J by 6 bases, with 7 bases between the two germline ends. CDR3 length: 13 amino acids. CDR1 and CDR2 (germline): LNHNV, YYDKDF (reference sequence). The CDR3 DNA is TGTGCCACCAGCAGAGATCCGGGCGATACGCAGTATTTT. It codes for CATSRDPGDTQYF. Full variable domain (missing parts from reference TRBV15 and TRBJ2-3): DAMVIQNPRYQVTQFGKPVTLSCSQTLNHNVMYWYQQKSSQAPKLLFHYYDKDFNNEADTPDNFQSRRPNTSFCFLDIRSPGLGDTAMYLCATSRDPGDTQYFGPGTRLTVL.

The J gene is TRBJ2-7, the V gene TRBV9; D possibly uses TRBD1 or TRBD2 (5 bases each). The germline CDR1 and CDR2 sequences are SGDLS and YYNGEE. The CDR3 is 15 residues long. Deletions cut 0 bases from V and 0 bases from J, with 10 bases between. This CDR3 is CASSVAGTSSYEQYF. Here the CDR3 DNA reads TGTGCCAGCAGCGTAGCCGGGACCTCCTCCTACGAGCAGTACTTC. The entire variable domain, with the rest obtained from reference TRBV9 and TRBJ2-7, is as follows: DSGVTQTPKHLITATGQRVTLRCSPRSGDLSVYWYQQSLDQGLQFLIQYYNGEERAKGNILERFSAQQFPDLHSELNLSSLELGDSALYFCASSVAGTSSYEQYFGPGTRLTVT.